This T cell receptor beta chain was retrieved from a study of cytomegalovirus exposure and HLA in healthy donors. Study background: The Caucasian-associated ancestry cluster contained about four fifths of the roughly 400 genotyped donors. Regarding the study as a whole: Within the data, a cluster of highly shared sequence variants was likely a sequencing artifact. DRB1 had the most TCR associations and HLA-C the fewest, a later analysis found, with rates varying by HLA locus. Analysis was carried out at a later point, and it linked a missense DCLRE1C variant to TCR beta V- and J-gene trimming.

The PCR made use of 60 Vbeta and 13 Jbeta primers. Repertoires were generated with immunoSEQ multiplex PCR, while TCRdb's copy carries only in-frame clones and drops some. The data show approximately 120,000 clones, about 77% seen once. Details on this clone: Its antigen is undetermined.

Trimming cost V 3 bases and J 5 bases; bases outside gene matches: 5. Germline V gene sequence: CDR1 MDHEN, CDR2 SYDVKM. The CDR3 has 15 residues. Sequenced sample: PBMCs. The clonotype was recovered from a man aged 45-65 years in good health and CMV-seronegative. The chain couples TRBV28 to TRBJ2-2, with 8 bases matching TRBD1. The CDR3 sequence is CASSFQGALTGELFF. The CDR3 coding sequence is TGTGCCAGCAGTTTCCAGGGGGCGCTTACCGGGGAGCTGTTTTTT. Full variable domain (missing parts from reference TRBV28 and TRBJ2-2): DVKVTQSSRYLVKRTGEKVFLECVQDMDHENMFWYRQDPGLGLRLIYFSYDVKMKEKGDIPEGYSVSREKKERFSLILESASTNQTSMYLCASSFQGALTGELFFGEGSRLTVL.